Below, 22 T cell receptor beta chains from the same sample are listed, as sequenced in a study of cytomegalovirus exposure and HLA in healthy donors (dated by TCRdb to the late 2010s). The library was made by the immunoSEQ multiplex PCR assay. TCRdb took this table from immuneACCESS and kept in-frame rearrangements with V and J called. Such tables lack part of the clones; where checked against another copy, unresolved V genes explain under half of the gap, and the rest is unexplained. This sample gives 100,000 to 120,000 clones in total; about 88% of them show up just once. Of the sample, 3% to 4% is held by the ten largest clones. Material: PBMCs. These receptors all stem from a woman aged 18-29 years in good health and CMV-seropositive.

This chain links TRBV19 with TRBJ2-3; TRBD1 agrees at 10 bases. Germline values: CDR1 LNHDA, CDR2 SQIVND (reference sequence). J lost 2 bases, V lost 8 bases, and 1 base had no gene match. CDR3 size: 13 residues. Here the CDR3 reads CASGTGATDTQYF. CDR3 DNA sequence: TGTGCCAGTGGGACAGGGGCCACAGATACGCAGTATTTT. The full variable domain, with the rest looked up from reference TRBV19 and TRBJ2-3, is DGGITQSPKYLFRKEGQNVTLSCEQNLNHDAMYWYRQDPGQGLRLIYYSQIVNDFQKGDIAEGYSVSREKKESFPLTVTSAQKNPTAFYLCASGTGATDTQYFGPGTRLTVL.

This chain uses TRBV11-3 with TRBJ2-3, with TRBD1 identical over 9 bases. This CDR3 spans 14 amino acids. Losses at the gene ends were 6 bases for V and 5 bases for J; bases not matched to a gene: 6. The germline V gene has CDR1 SGHNT and CDR2 YENEEA. The CDR3 spells CASSFGTGIDTQYF. The CDR3 DNA is TGTGCCAGCAGTTTCGGGACAGGGATAGATACGCAGTATTTT.

This rearrangement joins TRBV2 to TRBJ1-4; the match to TRBD1 covers 7 bases. CDR3 length: 14 residues. Losses at the gene ends were 6 bases for V and 4 bases for J; bases not matched to a gene: 5. Germline V lookup: CDR1 SNHLY, CDR2 FYNNEI. The CDR3 DNA sequence: TGTGCCAGCAGGGAGGGGGCTATTAATGAAAAACTGTTTTTT. Amino acid sequence: CASREGAINEKLFF.

This clone was found once. The chain couples TRBV7-8 to TRBJ2-4; tentative D call: TRBD1 (5 bases). Germline-derived CDR1 and CDR2 are SGHVS and FQNEAQ. The V end lost 1 base, the J end lost 8 bases, and 15 bases lay between the germline ends. The CDR3 spans 15 residues. The CDR3 sequence: CASSLESEGAYIQYF. CDR3 sequence (DNA): TGTGCCAGCAGCTTAGAAAGTGAAGGGGCGTACATTCAGTACTTC.

The rearrangement joins TRBV27 to TRBJ2-1; 11 positions agree with TRBD1. V shed 9 bases and J 9 bases; nucleotides not matched to a gene: 10. CDR1 and CDR2 from the germline V gene are MNHEY and SMNVEV (reference sequence). This CDR3 comprises 14 residues. CDR3 protein: CASASGTGGFEQFF. The CDR3 DNA follows: TGTGCCAGTGCTTCCGGGACAGGGGGGTTTGAGCAGTTCTTC.

This chain connects TRBV4-1 to TRBJ1-6; D uncertain. V was cut by 0 bases and J by 9 bases, with 9 bases left in between. The CDR3 consists of 14 residues. The V gene's germline CDR1 is MGHRA and CDR2 YSYEKL. CDR3 DNA sequence: TGCGCCAGCAGCCAAGATTGGGCCACTTCACCCCTCCACTTT. This sequence encodes CASSQDWATSPLHF.

This rearrangement joins TRBV2 to TRBJ1-4; D gene unclear. Germline V gene lookup returns CDR1 SNHLY and CDR2 FYNNEI. This CDR3 has 11 amino acids. Trimming removed 2 bases at V and 8 bases at J, with 3 bases between. As DNA, the CDR3 is TGTGCCAGCAGTGAACGGGAAAAACTGTTTTTT. It encodes CASSEREKLFF.

The rearrangement joins TRBV6-1 to TRBJ2-1, with 9 positions matching TRBD1. J gave up 3 bases and V 0 bases, and 6 bases lay outside the gene matches. Per germline, CDR1 MNHNS and CDR2 SASEGT. The CDR3 extends over 17 amino acids. The CDR3 protein is CASSEAGQGRIYNEQFF. CDR3 sequence (DNA): TGTGCCAGCAGTGAAGCCGGACAGGGGAGGATCTACAATGAGCAGTTCTTC.

The chain joins TRBV27 to TRBJ2-7; no clear D. Germline lookup yields CDR1 MNHEY and CDR2 SMNVEV (reference sequence). The CDR3 spans 14 residues. V dropped 2 bases and J dropped 0 bases, with 8 bases sitting between them. As DNA, the CDR3 is TGTGCCAGCAGTTTAACGCGGAACTCCTACGAGCAGTACTTC. Translation gives CASSLTRNSYEQYF.

V is TRBV4-1 and J is TRBJ1-1, with D possibly matching TRBD1 (6 bases). Trimming left V 10 bases short and J 4 bases short, with 10 bases between. CDR1 is MGHRA, CDR2 YSYEKL, per germline. The CDR3 sequence is 11 residues long. DNA of the CDR3: TGCGCCACTCGCAGGGGCACTGAAGCTTTCTTT. Its protein product is CATRRGTEAFF.

This clone appeared a few times. The rearrangement uses TRBV7-9 and TRBJ1-4, with 8 positions matching TRBD1. The CDR3 spans 15 residues. J lost 7 bases, V lost 5 bases, and 9 bases had no gene match. CDR1 SEHNR and CDR2 FQNEAQ come from the germline V gene (reference sequence). CDR3 in amino acids: CASSTRQGIGEKLFF. The CDR3 DNA reads as TGTGCCAGCAGCACCCGACAGGGGATCGGTGAAAAACTGTTTTTT.

The chain combines TRBV2 with TRBJ1-2; 9 bases are shared with TRBD1. The V gene's germline CDR1 is SNHLY and CDR2 FYNNEI. The CDR3 totals 13 residues. After removal of 7 bases from V and 2 bases from J, the junction contained 2 bases not matched to a gene. DNA of the CDR3: TGTGCCAGCATGGACAGGGGAAACTATGGCTACACCTTC. Its protein is CASMDRGNYGYTF.

The chain links TRBV6-5 to TRBJ2-7; TRBD1 aligns across 9 bases. With V trimmed by 5 bases and J by 3 bases, 8 bases remained unmatched. Germline loops: CDR1 MNHEY, CDR2 SVGAGI. CDR3 length: 15 residues. CDR3 protein: CASSLRTGAFYEQYF. The CDR3 region has the DNA TGTGCCAGCAGTCTCAGGACAGGGGCCTTCTACGAGCAGTACTTC.

The table lists this clone with a count of one. The chain employs TRBV15 and TRBJ2-7, with 7 bases aligning to TRBD1. V dropped 4 bases and J dropped 6; count of bases not matched to a gene: 9. The CDR3 covers 14 residues. From germline, CDR1 is LNHNV and CDR2 YYDKDF (reference sequence). This CDR3 reads CATSTYRDSGEQYF. CDR3 in DNA: TGTGCCACCAGCACATACCGGGACAGTGGCGAGCAGTACTTC.

The chain couples TRBV11-3 to TRBJ2-7, with 7 bases fitting TRBD2. In germline, CDR1 is SGHNT, CDR2 YENEEA. The CDR3 covers 14 residues. Trimming removed 6 bases from V and 0 bases from J; junction bases left unmatched: 5. Here the CDR3 reads CASRRDYNSYEQYF. The CDR3 nucleotides read TGTGCCAGCAGAAGGGACTATAACTCCTACGAGCAGTACTTC.

In this sample, this clone turned up a few times. The chain links TRBV7-2 to TRBJ2-1, with TRBD2 identical over 10 bases. CDR1 SGHTA and CDR2 FQGNSA come from the germline V gene. The CDR3 is 14 amino acids. Unmatched junction bases numbered 6, after V lost 8 bases and J lost 5 bases. The CDR3 DNA reads TGTGCCAGCCTGAGCGGGGGGGCAGACAATGAGCAGTTCTTC. Its translation is CASLSGGADNEQFF.

The gene calls are TRBV28 and TRBJ1-5, with 7 positions matching TRBD1. The length of the CDR3 is 18 residues. Looked up from germline, CDR1 is MDHEN and CDR2 is SYDVKM. V gave up 6 bases and J gave up 1 base; unmatched junction bases: 15. CDR3 sequence (DNA): TGTGCCAGCAGCCGATATGGGCAGACAGGGCAGAGCAATCAGCCCCAGCATTTT. It yields the protein CASSRYGQTGQSNQPQHF. The variable domain in full, with the rest retrieved from reference TRBV28 and TRBJ1-5, is DVKVTQSSRYLVKRTGEKVFLECVQDMDHENMFWYRQDPGLGLRLIYFSYDVKMKEKGDIPEGYSVSREKKERFSLILESASTNQTSMYLCASSRYGQTGQSNQPQHFGDGTRLSIL.

This clone came up a few times. The chain couples TRBV7-3 to TRBJ1-2; D uncertain. V was clipped by 5 bases and J by 3 bases, with 16 bases between them. The germline gives CDR1 SGHTA, CDR2 FQGTGA. This CDR3 contains 15 residues. The CDR3 region is CASSLTRRLDYGYTF. CDR3 sequence (DNA): TGTGCCAGCAGCCTTACACGGAGATTAGACTATGGCTACACCTTC. The complete variable domain, with remaining parts taken from reference TRBV7-3 and TRBJ1-2, reads GAGVSQTPSNKVTEKGKYVELRCDPISGHTALYWYRQSLGQGPEFLIYFQGTGAADDSGLPNDRFFAVRPEGSVSTLKIQRTERGDSAVYLCASSLTRRLDYGYTFGSGTRLTVV.

The chain joins TRBV5-1 to TRBJ2-5, with 7 bases fitting TRBD1. The CDR3 has 13 amino acids. Trimming cost V 0 bases and J 9 bases; bases outside gene matches: 5. Germline assignment: CDR1 SGHRS and CDR2 YFSETQ. In DNA form, the CDR3 reads TGCGCCAGCAGCTTGGGGCAGGGGGTTTCCCAGTACTTC. Protein product: CASSLGQGVSQYF.

The V and J genes are TRBV28 and TRBJ2-5; 10 nucleotides line up with TRBD2. The CDR3 consists of 15 residues. Germline CDR1 reads MDHEN; CDR2 reads SYDVKM. J gave up 1 base and V 5 bases, and 4 bases lay outside the gene matches. CDR3 protein: CASSPLAGAQETQYF. The CDR3 bases are TGTGCCAGCAGTCCGCTAGCGGGGGCCCAAGAGACCCAGTACTTC.

This CDR3 is CASSYQTGNYGYTF. The CDR3 region has the DNA TGTGCCAGCAGTTACCAGACAGGGAACTATGGCTACACCTTC. This chain connects TRBV6-5 to TRBJ1-2; 7 bases line up with TRBD1. The germline V gene encodes CDR1 MNHEY and CDR2 SVGAGI. The CDR3 has 14 residues. The trim removed 2 bases at V and 2 bases at J, leaving 2 bases unmatched.

This clone was seen only a few times. The chain is built from TRBV18 and TRBJ1-6; D ambiguous. Germline loops: CDR1 KGHSH, CDR2 LQKENI. This CDR3 contains 16 residues. Trimming shortened V by 3 bases and J by 12 bases, and 21 bases separated the two germline ends. The CDR3 DNA follows: TGTGCCAGCTCACCGACAAACATGACACGTTTCGGACCCCTCCACTTT. It is translated as CASSPTNMTRFGPLHF.